The clone carrying this T cell receptor (beta chain) has only a few counts. Its antigen is not known. This CDR3 is 15 amino acids long. Per germline, CDR1 KGHSH and CDR2 LQKENI. V shed 0 bases, J shed 4 bases, and the junction held 4 bases outside the gene matches. This specimen belongs to a study of cytomegalovirus exposure and HLA in healthy donors. General study points: Relative to equally common others, HLA-associated TCR beta chains showed greater clonal expansion in a later analysis. The authors later found TCR association rates varying by HLA locus, with DRB1 most and HLA-C fewest. Likely technical artifact: a cluster of highly shared sequence variants. A later analysis linked a missense variant in DCLRE1C to the trimming of TCR beta V and J genes.

It was with 60 Vbeta and 13 Jbeta primers that the PCR ran. Generated by immunoSEQ multiplex PCR, the TCRdb table keeps only in-frame clones and is missing some. The sample records under 150,000 clones, about 80% being singletons. The sequenced sample was PBMCs. This TCR derives from a woman aged 45-65 years in good health and CMV-seronegative. The rearrangement links TRBV18 to TRBJ2-7; 9 positions agree with TRBD1. The CDR3 spells CASSPPGQGGYEQYF. CDR3 nucleotides: TGTGCCAGCTCACCACCGGGACAGGGTGGGTACGAGCAGTACTTC.